This entry lists 17 T cell receptor beta chains sequenced from one sample in a study of blood T cell repertoires in COVID-19. TCRdb's table, derived via immunoSEQ multiplex PCR, lists solely in-frame clones and lacks some. The sample has approximately 230,000 clones, 65% to 90% seen once; the top ten hold 1.5% to 2%. Sequences were obtained from PBMCs or T cells enriched from blood (not recorded which). All receptors come from a man aged 35-49 years who had recovered from COVID-19.

The V gene is TRBV4-2, the J gene TRBJ2-2; 9 nucleotides agree with TRBD2. The germline CDR1 and CDR2 sequences are LGHNA and YNFKEQ. Losses at the gene ends were 1 base for V and 13 bases for J; bases not matched to a gene: 7. The CDR3 length is 14 residues. As DNA, the CDR3 is TGTGCCAGCAGCCAAGTCCTAGAAGCGGGAGGGCTGTTTTTT. It codes for CASSQVLEAGGLFF.

The chain carries TRBV29-1 and TRBJ2-7; no clear D gene. Trimming cost V 1 base and J 2 bases, with 9 bases left between them. This CDR3 spans 13 amino acids. Germline-derived CDR1 and CDR2 are SQVTM and ANQGSEA. The CDR3 spells CSVEVGGTYEQYF. The CDR3 DNA is TGCAGCGTTGAAGTCGGCGGAACCTACGAGCAGTACTTC.

The rearrangement uses TRBV7-2 and TRBJ2-5; TRBD2 aligns across 10 bases. Germline lookup yields CDR1 SGHTA and CDR2 FQGNSA. V shed 1 base and J 5 bases; nucleotides not matched to a gene: 7. The CDR3 is 16 residues long. The CDR3 reads CASSLGLAGAVETQYF. DNA of the CDR3: TGTGCCAGCAGCTTAGGCCTAGCGGGAGCTGTTGAGACCCAGTACTTC.

This sequence joins TRBV13 and TRBJ2-3, with D possibly TRBD2 on 6 matching bases. V was clipped by 2 bases and J by 1 base, with 13 bases between them. CDR1 is PRHDT and CDR2 is FYEKMQ in the germline V gene (reference sequence). The CDR3 length is 16 residues. This CDR3 is CASSLSVGEGTDTQYF. CDR3 sequence (DNA): TGTGCCAGCAGCTTATCTGTCGGGGAGGGCACAGATACGCAGTATTTT.

The chain employs TRBV4-3 and TRBJ2-7; 9 nucleotides line up with TRBD1. With 4 bases clipped from V and 5 bases from J, the junction kept 3 bases outside the gene matches. The CDR3 extends over 13 amino acids. Germline assignment: CDR1 LGHNA and CDR2 YSLEER. The CDR3 region has the DNA TGCGCCAGCAGCCTAGGACAGGGGAACGAGCAGTACTTC. Translation: CASSLGQGNEQYF.

The chain uses TRBV4-1 and TRBJ2-7, with 8 positions matching TRBD1. Per the germline V gene, CDR1 is MGHRA and CDR2 is YSYEKL. With 2 bases clipped from V and 8 bases from J, the junction kept 8 bases outside the gene matches. The CDR3 spans 14 residues. The CDR3 loop reads CASSQNGQGEKQYF. CDR3 nucleotides: TGCGCCAGCAGCCAAAACGGACAGGGAGAAAAGCAGTACTTC.

The chain carries TRBV28 and TRBJ1-6; TRBD1 matches 7 bases. CDR1 and CDR2 from the germline V gene are MDHEN and SYDVKM. V dropped 7 bases and J dropped 4; count of bases not matched to a gene: 16. CDR3 length equals 18 residues. CDR3 sequence (DNA): TGTGCCAGCAAGGTCGACCTCATCAGGGGGATGTATAATTCACCCCTCCACTTT. It encodes CASKVDLIRGMYNSPLHF.

The gene calls are TRBV5-4 and TRBJ1-2; 9 positions agree with TRBD1. V lost 4 bases, J lost 4 bases, and 8 bases stayed unmatched. The CDR3 is made up of 15 amino acids. Germline CDR1 and CDR2: SGHNT and YYREEE (reference sequence). The CDR3 DNA sequence: TGTGCCAGCAGCCCACCGGGACAGGGTCCCTATGGCTACACCTTC. Its translation: CASSPPGQGPYGYTF.

The genes are TRBV4-1 and TRBJ1-1; unclear D gene. CDR1 MGHRA and CDR2 YSYEKL come from the germline V gene. Trimming removed 4 bases from V and 1 base from J, with 16 bases in between. CDR3 size: 16 residues. CDR3 in amino acids: CASSRGRDRGNTEAFF. In nucleotides, the CDR3 is TGCGCCAGCAGCCGAGGAAGAGACCGGGGGAACACTGAAGCTTTCTTT.

This clone was counted once. The V call is TRBV30, the J call TRBJ1-2, with a weak D call TRBD1 (5 bases). The germline gives CDR1 GTSNPN, CDR2 SVGIG (reference sequence). V was shortened by 6 bases and J by 9 bases, with 14 bases between the two germline ends. The CDR3 contains 11 residues. The CDR3 loop reads CACTLGLRYTF. The CDR3 DNA follows: TGTGCCTGCACGCTGGGGCTGCGCTACACCTTC.

There are many counts of this clone. In DNA, the CDR3 is TGCGCCAGCAGCTTGGGCCTACCGCGCTCCTACGAGCAGTACTTC. Encoded protein: CASSLGLPRSYEQYF. The chain joins TRBV5-1 to TRBJ2-7; D ambiguous. Germline V gene sequence: CDR1 SGHRS, CDR2 YFSETQ. V was trimmed by 0 bases and J by 0 bases, leaving 10 bases between them. The CDR3 is made up of 15 amino acids. The complete variable domain, with remaining parts taken from reference TRBV5-1 and TRBJ2-7, reads KAGVTQTPRYLIKTRGQQVTLSCSPISGHRSVSWYQQTPGQGLQFLFEYFSETQRNKGNFPGRFSGRQFSNSRSEMNVSTLELGDSALYLCASSLGLPRSYEQYFGPGTRLTVT.

The V call is TRBV2, the J call TRBJ2-1; TRBD2 aligns across 7 bases. V shed 4 bases and J 2 bases; nucleotides not matched to a gene: 5. Germline V gene lookup returns CDR1 SNHLY and CDR2 FYNNEI. This CDR3 comprises 15 residues. The CDR3 loop is CASSGGGVTYNEQFF. The CDR3 bases are TGTGCCAGCAGTGGGGGAGGGGTCACCTACAATGAGCAGTTCTTC.

The rearrangement joins TRBV7-8 to TRBJ1-3; D is uncertain. Trimming removed 1 base at V and 3 bases at J, with 10 bases between. Germline lookup yields CDR1 SGHVS and CDR2 FQNEAQ. The CDR3 sequence is 15 residues long. Written as DNA, the CDR3 is TGTGCCAGCAGCTTAGTAGCAGGAGGTGGAAACACCATATATTTT. This sequence encodes CASSLVAGGGNTIYF.

V gene TRBV5-1 combines with J gene TRBJ2-3; possible D gene TRBD1, 6 bases. The CDR3 has 14 residues. In germline, CDR1 is SGHRS, CDR2 YFSETQ. Between the trimmed V and J ends, which lost 0 bases and 5 bases, there was a span of 10 bases. CDR3 region: CASSLEGVLDTQYF. For the CDR3, the DNA is TGCGCCAGCAGCTTGGAGGGGGTGTTAGATACGCAGTATTTT.

The CDR3 region is CAISGQGALTDTQYF. In DNA form, the CDR3 reads TGTGCCATCAGTGGACAGGGGGCCCTTACAGATACGCAGTATTTT. This chain joins TRBV10-3 and TRBJ2-3, with 10 bases fitting TRBD1. Germline loops: CDR1 ENHRY, CDR2 SYGVKD. J lost 3 bases, V lost 4 bases, and 4 bases had no gene match. CDR3 length equals 15 residues.

V is TRBV6-5 and J is TRBJ2-7; 10 nucleotides line up with TRBD1. Per germline, CDR1 MNHEY and CDR2 SVGAGI. The CDR3 extends over 14 amino acids. After removal of 6 bases from V and 3 bases from J, the junction contained 5 bases not matched to a gene. The CDR3 sequence is CASRAGTGVYEQYF. The DNA of the CDR3 is TGTGCCAGCAGAGCCGGGACAGGGGTCTACGAGCAGTACTTC.

This clone came up once. The genes are TRBV6-5 and TRBJ2-7, with a tentative D call TRBD1 (6 bases). This CDR3 contains 14 residues. V lost 0 bases and J lost 2, with 8 bases in between. Germline lookup yields CDR1 MNHEY and CDR2 SVGAGI. The CDR3 DNA sequence: TGTGCCAGCAGTTACTCCAGGGACACCTACGAGCAGTACTTC. It specifies CASSYSRDTYEQYF.